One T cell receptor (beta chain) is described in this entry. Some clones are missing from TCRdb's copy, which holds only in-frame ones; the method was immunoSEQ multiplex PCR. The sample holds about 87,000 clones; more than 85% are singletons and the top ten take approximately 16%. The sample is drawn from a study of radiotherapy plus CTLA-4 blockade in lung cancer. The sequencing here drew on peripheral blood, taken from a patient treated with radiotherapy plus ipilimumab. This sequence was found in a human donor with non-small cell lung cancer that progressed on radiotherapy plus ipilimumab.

For the CDR3, the DNA is TGTGCCAGCAGCTCCCCCGGGACAACAGGGGGTGAGCAGTTCTTC. As protein: CASSSPGTTGGEQFF. V usage is TRBV5-4 and J usage is TRBJ2-1, with 8 positions matching TRBD1. Germline V CDR1 and CDR2: SGHNT, YYREEE (reference sequence). Trimming cost V 3 bases and J 9 bases; bases outside gene matches: 11. The length of the CDR3 is 15 residues.